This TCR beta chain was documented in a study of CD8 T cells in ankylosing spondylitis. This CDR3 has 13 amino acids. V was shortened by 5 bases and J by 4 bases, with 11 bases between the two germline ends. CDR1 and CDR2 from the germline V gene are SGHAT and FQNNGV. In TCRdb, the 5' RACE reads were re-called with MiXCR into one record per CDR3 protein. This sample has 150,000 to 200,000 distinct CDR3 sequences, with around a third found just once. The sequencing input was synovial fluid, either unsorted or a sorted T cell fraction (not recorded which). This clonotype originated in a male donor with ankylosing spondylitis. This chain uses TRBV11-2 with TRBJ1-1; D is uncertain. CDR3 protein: CASSRRSVTEAFF. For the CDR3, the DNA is TGTGCCAGCAGCCGTAGAAGCGTCACTGAAGCTTTCTTT.